These 5 T cell receptor beta chains originate from one sample sequenced in a study of PD-1 blockade in classical Hodgkin lymphoma. As to time point: cycle 4 day 1 (C4D1), after 6 weeks of nivolumab. Every patient was affected by relapse after autologous stem cell transplantation, while exposure to brentuximab vedotin was not uniform. Starting with thawed PBMCs, CD4+ T cells were purified by magnetic negative selection. Data came from immunoSEQ multiplex PCR; TCRdb stores just in-frame clones and leaves some out. The table lists around 37,000 clones, 92% of them singletons, with 0.3% in the top ten. The sequenced sample was CD4+ T cells from blood, obtained before the fourth cycle of nivolumab. These receptors were taken from a human donor with classical Hodgkin lymphoma.

This clone was found a few times. In DNA form, the CDR3 reads TGTGCCAGTAGTATAGCTGGGCCCTCCTATGGCTACACCTTC. Translating gives CASSIAGPSYGYTF. The rearrangement links TRBV19 to TRBJ1-2; the D is unclear. Trimming removed 1 base at V and 4 bases at J, with 10 bases between. The germline V gene has CDR1 LNHDA and CDR2 SQIVND (reference sequence). This CDR3 is built from 14 residues.

The chain employs TRBV10-2 and TRBJ1-3; 7 nucleotides align to TRBD1. V lost 7 bases, J lost 0 bases, and 6 bases stayed unmatched. The CDR3 has 15 amino acids. Germline CDR1 WSHSY, CDR2 SAAADI. CDR3 region: CASKTGTYSGNTIYF. The CDR3 nucleotides are TGCGCCAGCAAGACAGGGACATACTCTGGAAACACCATATATTTT.

V and J are TRBV14 and TRBJ1-2; TRBD1 is a possible D gene (5 bases). Germline lookup yields CDR1 SGHDN and CDR2 FVKESK. The CDR3 totals 13 residues. The V end was cut by 4 bases, the J end by 4 bases, with 10 bases between. The CDR3, as DNA: TGTGCCAGCAGCCCCAGGGTCGTCTATGGCTACACCTTC. Encoded protein: CASSPRVVYGYTF.

This chain uses TRBV5-1 with TRBJ2-7; D is possibly TRBD2 (6 bases). The CDR3 consists of 15 residues. The V end lost 4 bases, the J end lost 0 bases, and 14 bases lay between the germline ends. CDR1 and CDR2 (germline): SGHRS, YFSETQ. CDR3 residues: CASSPSGGVSYEQYF. CDR3 bases: TGCGCCAGCAGCCCATCGGGCGGGGTCTCCTACGAGCAGTACTTC.

V and J are TRBV6-4 and TRBJ2-2; 8 bases map to TRBD2. This CDR3 comprises 18 residues. Per the germline V gene, CDR1 is MRHNA and CDR2 is SNTAGT. Trimming took 6 bases from V and 1 from J; bases not matched to a gene: 13. The CDR3 spells CASSHRIKLAENTGELFF. CDR3 bases: TGTGCCAGCAGCCACCGTATAAAACTAGCGGAGAACACCGGGGAGCTGTTTTTT.